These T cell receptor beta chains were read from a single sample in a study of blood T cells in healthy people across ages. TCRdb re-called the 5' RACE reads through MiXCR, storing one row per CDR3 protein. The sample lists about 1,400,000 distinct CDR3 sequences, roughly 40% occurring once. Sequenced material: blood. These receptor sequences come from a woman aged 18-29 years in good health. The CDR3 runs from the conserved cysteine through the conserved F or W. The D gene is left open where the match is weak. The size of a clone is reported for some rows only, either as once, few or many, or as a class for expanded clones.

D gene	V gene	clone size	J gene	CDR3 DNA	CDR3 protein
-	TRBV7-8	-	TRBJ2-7	TGTGCCAGCAGCTCATGGACCGCTAGCTCCTACGAGCAGTACTTC	CASSSWTASSYEQYF
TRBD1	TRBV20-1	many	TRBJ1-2	TGCAGTGCCACAGGGGGCAACTATGGCTACACCTTC	CSATGGNYGYTF
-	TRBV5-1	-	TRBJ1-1	TGCGCCAGCAGCTTTCCGACAACTCTGGGGACTGAAGCTTTCTTT	CASSFPTTLGTEAFF
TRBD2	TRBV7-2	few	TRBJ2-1	TGTGCCAGCAGCTTAAAGGACCTCCGGGGACTAGCCCACAATGAGCAGTTCTTC	CASSLKDLRGLAHNEQFF
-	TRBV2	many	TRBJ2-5	TGTGCCAGCAGCGCGTACCATCAAGAGACCCAGTACTTC	CASSAYHQETQYF
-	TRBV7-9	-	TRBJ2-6	TGTGCCTCCTCGGCTTGGGCAGCTGGGGCCAACGTCCTGACTTTC	CASSAWAAGANVLTF
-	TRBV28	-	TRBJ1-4	TGTGCCAGCAGTTTTTTTAGGAGGGTGGCTAATGAAAAACTGTTTTTT	CASSFFRRVANEKLFF
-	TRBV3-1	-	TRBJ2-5	TGTGCCAGCAGCCAAGAATCCATATGGCAAGAGACCCAGTACTTC	CASSQESIWQETQYF
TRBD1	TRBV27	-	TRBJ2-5	TGTGCCAGCAGTTTATTGGGACAGGCGAACAATGAGCAGTACTTC	CASSLLGQANNEQYF
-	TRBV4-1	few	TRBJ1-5	TGCGCCAGCAGCCAAGATGGGGAGGGAGATCAGCCCCAGCATTTT	CASSQDGEGDQPQHF
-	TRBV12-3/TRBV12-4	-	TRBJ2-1	TGTGCCAGCAGTTTAAGTTGGCTAGGGGCCTACAATGAGCAGTTCTTC	CASSLSWLGAYNEQFF